This TCR beta chain was identified in a study of shared clonotypes between healthy human individuals. Overall study results and limits: Rarefaction indicated that sorted-subset sequencing remained incomplete although depth was large. Naive CD4 clonotype sharing across a handful of donors was 4% to 5.5%. Naive subsets generally had larger estimated richness than memory subsets.

Running of the assay took place at deep level. Measured with immunoSEQ multiplex PCR; TCRdb has only the in-frame clones, and not every one. The sample lists 700,000 or so clones, roughly 70% occurring once. This CDR3 contains 14 residues. Per the germline V gene, CDR1 is SGDLS and CDR2 is YYNGEE. V dropped 7 bases and J dropped 9; count of bases not matched to a gene: 4. Concerning this clone itself: Its cognate antigen is unknown.

The material sequenced was memory CD4+ T cells sorted from blood. Regarding subset: CD45RA-negative fraction. The V call is TRBV9, the J call TRBJ2-1, with TRBD2 identical over 16 bases. The sequence was obtained from a woman in her 30s in good health. CDR3 bases: TGTGCCAGCGGGACTAGCGGGAGGGCCGGTGAGCAGTTCTTC. Its protein is CASGTSGRAGEQFF.